The 6 T cell receptor beta chains given below trace back to one sample, sequenced in a study of response to subunit inactivated influenza vaccine. TCRdb used MiXCR to reprocess the RT-PCR reads, holding one entry per CDR3 protein. This repertoire shows 700,000 to 800,000 distinct CDR3 sequences, approximately 17% found once; its top ten account for roughly 10%. The sample in question was PBMCs from blood, obtained roughly 5 days after vaccination. The source of these receptors is a man aged 50 or older who received an inactivated influenza vaccine.

This clonotype was picked up a small number of times. The chain carries TRBV5-1 and TRBJ2-5, with D perhaps assigned TRBD1 or TRBD2 (5 bases each). V gave up 3 bases and J gave up 0 bases, with 12 bases separating them. This CDR3 contains 15 residues. Germline CDR1 and CDR2: SGHRS and YFSETQ. CDR3: CASSSGPSDQETQYF. The CDR3 DNA follows: TGCGCCAGCAGCTCGGGACCTTCCGACCAAGAGACCCAGTACTTC.

CDR3 nucleotide sequence: TGTGCCACCAGCACCGGACGGAACTATGGCTACACCTTC. Its translation is CATSTGRNYGYTF. This chain connects TRBV15 to TRBJ1-2; D gene ambiguous. Trimming removed 4 bases from V and 2 bases from J, with 8 bases in between. Germline V gene data show CDR1 as LNHNV and CDR2 as YYDKDF (reference sequence). The CDR3 is 13 residues long. The variable domain in full, with the rest retrieved from reference TRBV15 and TRBJ1-2, is DAMVIQNPRYQVTQFGKPVTLSCSQTLNHNVMYWYQQKSSQAPKLLFHYYDKDFNNEADTPDNFQSRRPNTSFCFLDIRSPGLGDTAMYLCATSTGRNYGYTFGSGTRLTVV.

This clonotype was seen a handful of times. The V gene is TRBV28, the J gene TRBJ2-7, with 9 bases lining up with TRBD1. CDR3 length: 14 amino acids. V lost 7 bases and J lost 5; bases outside the gene matches: 9. The germline V gene has CDR1 MDHEN and CDR2 SYDVKM. CDR3 residues: CASTLTGGRNEQYF. For the CDR3, the DNA is TGTGCCAGCACCCTGACAGGGGGTCGGAACGAGCAGTACTTC.

The V and J genes are TRBV30 and TRBJ2-1; D is possibly TRBD2 (5 bases). The CDR3 runs 13 residues. V was cut by 8 bases and J by 3 bases, with 14 bases left in between. Per germline, CDR1 GTSNPN and CDR2 SVGIG (reference sequence). CDR3: CARGEGYYNEQFF. In nucleotides, the CDR3 is TGTGCCCGTGGAGAGGGCTACTACAATGAGCAGTTCTTC.

This chain joins TRBV6-1 and TRBJ2-4; D possibly corresponds to TRBD1 (5 bases). The CDR3 length is 14 residues. CDR1 is MNHNS, CDR2 SASEGT, per germline. V was cut by 9 bases and J by 2 bases, with 14 bases left in between. CDR3: CASTTVVPKNIQYF. DNA for the CDR3: TGTGCCAGTACGACAGTCGTGCCCAAAAACATTCAGTACTTC.

The chain carries TRBV7-2 and TRBJ2-3; TRBD1 aligns across 9 bases. The CDR3 is 16 amino acids. The germline V gene encodes CDR1 SGHTA and CDR2 FQGNSA. Unmatched junction bases numbered 13, after V lost 8 bases and J lost 4 bases. In DNA form, the CDR3 reads TGTGCCAGCGCCAGCCAGGGGACAGGGTCGGCAGATACGCAGTATTTT. Amino acid sequence: CASASQGTGSADTQYF.